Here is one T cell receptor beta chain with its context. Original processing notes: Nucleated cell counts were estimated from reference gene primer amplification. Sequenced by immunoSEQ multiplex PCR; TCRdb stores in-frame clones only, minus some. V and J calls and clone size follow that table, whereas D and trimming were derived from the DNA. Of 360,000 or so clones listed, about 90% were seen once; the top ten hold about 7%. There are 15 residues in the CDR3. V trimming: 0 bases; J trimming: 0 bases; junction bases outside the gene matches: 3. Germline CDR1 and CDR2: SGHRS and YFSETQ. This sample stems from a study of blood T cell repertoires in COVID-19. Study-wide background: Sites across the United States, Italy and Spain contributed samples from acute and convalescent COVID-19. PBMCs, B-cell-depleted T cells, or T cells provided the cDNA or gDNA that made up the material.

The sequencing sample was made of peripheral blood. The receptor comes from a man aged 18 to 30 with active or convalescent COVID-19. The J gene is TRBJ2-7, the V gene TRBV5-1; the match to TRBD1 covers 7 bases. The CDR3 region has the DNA TGCGCCAGCAGCTTGGAAGGGACAGCCTCCTACGAGCAGTACTTC. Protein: CASSLEGTASYEQYF. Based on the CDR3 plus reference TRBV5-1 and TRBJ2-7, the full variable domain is KAGVTQTPRYLIKTRGQQVTLSCSPISGHRSVSWYQQTPGQGLQFLFEYFSETQRNKGNFPGRFSGRQFSNSRSEMNVSTLELGDSALYLCASSLEGTASYEQYFGPGTRLTVT.